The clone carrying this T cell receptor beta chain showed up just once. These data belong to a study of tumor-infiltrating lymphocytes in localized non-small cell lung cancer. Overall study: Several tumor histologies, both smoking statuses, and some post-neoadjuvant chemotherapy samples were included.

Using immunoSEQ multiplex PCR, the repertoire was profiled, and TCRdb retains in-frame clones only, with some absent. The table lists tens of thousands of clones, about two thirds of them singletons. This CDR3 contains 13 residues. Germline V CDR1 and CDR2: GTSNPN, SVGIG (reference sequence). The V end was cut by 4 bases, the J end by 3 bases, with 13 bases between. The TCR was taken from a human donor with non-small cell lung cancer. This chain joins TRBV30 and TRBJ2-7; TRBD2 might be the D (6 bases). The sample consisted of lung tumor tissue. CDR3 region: CAWNRLAFYEQYF. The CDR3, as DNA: TGTGCCTGGAACCGCCTAGCGTTCTACGAGCAGTACTTC.